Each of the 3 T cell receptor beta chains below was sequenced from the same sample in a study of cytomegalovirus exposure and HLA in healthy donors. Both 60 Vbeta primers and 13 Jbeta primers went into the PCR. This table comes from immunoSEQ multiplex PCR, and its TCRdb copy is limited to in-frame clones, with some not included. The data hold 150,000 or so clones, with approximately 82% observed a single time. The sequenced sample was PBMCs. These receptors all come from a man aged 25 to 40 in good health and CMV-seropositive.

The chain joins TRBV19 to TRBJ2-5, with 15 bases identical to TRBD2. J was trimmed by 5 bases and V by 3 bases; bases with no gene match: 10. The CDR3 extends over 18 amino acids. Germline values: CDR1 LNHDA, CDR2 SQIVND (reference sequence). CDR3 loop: CASSMLRTSGRAGETQYF. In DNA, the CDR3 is TGTGCCAGTAGTATGCTGAGGACTAGCGGGAGGGCCGGGGAGACCCAGTACTTC. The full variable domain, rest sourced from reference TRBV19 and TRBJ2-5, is DGGITQSPKYLFRKEGQNVTLSCEQNLNHDAMYWYRQDPGQGLRLIYYSQIVNDFQKGDIAEGYSVSREKKESFPLTVTSAQKNPTAFYLCASSMLRTSGRAGETQYFGPGTRLLVL.

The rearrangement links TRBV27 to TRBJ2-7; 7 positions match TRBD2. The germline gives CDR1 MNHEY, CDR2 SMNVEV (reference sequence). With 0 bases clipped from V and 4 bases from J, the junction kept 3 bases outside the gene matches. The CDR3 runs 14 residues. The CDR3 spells CASSLSGGGYEQYF. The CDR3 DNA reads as TGTGCCAGCAGTTTATCGGGGGGGGGATACGAGCAGTACTTC.

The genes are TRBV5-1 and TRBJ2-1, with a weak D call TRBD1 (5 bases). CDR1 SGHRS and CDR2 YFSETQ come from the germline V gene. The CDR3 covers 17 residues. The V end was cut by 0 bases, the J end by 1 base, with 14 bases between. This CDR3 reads CASSLEGLHESYNEQFF. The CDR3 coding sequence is TGCGCCAGCAGCTTGGAGGGGTTACACGAATCCTACAATGAGCAGTTCTTC.